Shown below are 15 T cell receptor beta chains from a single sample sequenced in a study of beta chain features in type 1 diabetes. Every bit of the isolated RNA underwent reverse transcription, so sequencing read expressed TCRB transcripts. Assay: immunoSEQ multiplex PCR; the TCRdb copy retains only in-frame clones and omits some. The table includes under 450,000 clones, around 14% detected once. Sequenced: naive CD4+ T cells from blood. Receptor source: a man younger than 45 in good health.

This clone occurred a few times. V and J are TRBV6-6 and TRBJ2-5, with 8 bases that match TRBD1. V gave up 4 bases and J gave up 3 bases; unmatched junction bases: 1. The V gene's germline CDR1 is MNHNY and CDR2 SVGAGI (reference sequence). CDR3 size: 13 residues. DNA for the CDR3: TGTGCCAGCAGTTCGACAGGGGAAGAGACCCAGTACTTC. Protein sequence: CASSSTGEETQYF.

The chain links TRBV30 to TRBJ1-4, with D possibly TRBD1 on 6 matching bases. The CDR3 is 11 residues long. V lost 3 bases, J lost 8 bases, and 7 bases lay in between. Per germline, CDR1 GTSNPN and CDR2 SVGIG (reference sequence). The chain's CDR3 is CAWRRGEKLFF. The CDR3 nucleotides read TGTGCCTGGAGGAGGGGGGAAAAACTGTTTTTT.

This CDR3 reads CASSIGGYEQFF. The CDR3 DNA sequence: TGTGCCAGTAGTATAGGAGGCTATGAGCAGTTCTTC. The V and J genes are TRBV19 and TRBJ2-1; no clear D gene. Germline V gene data show CDR1 as LNHDA and CDR2 as SQIVND (reference sequence). The CDR3 is made up of 12 amino acids. The V end was cut by 1 base, the J end by 8 bases, with 6 bases between.

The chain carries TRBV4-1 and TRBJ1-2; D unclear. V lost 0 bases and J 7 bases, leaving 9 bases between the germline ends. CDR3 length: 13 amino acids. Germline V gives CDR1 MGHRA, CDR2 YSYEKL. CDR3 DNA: TGCGCCAGCAGCCAAGATCTGGGCGGTGGCTACACCTTC. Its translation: CASSQDLGGGYTF.

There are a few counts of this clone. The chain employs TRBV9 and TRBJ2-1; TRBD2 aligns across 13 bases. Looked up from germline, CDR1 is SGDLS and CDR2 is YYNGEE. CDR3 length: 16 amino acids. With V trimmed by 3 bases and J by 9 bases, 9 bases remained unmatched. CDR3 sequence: CASSGTGTSGIGEQFF. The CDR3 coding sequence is TGTGCCAGCAGCGGAACCGGGACTAGCGGGATTGGTGAGCAGTTCTTC.

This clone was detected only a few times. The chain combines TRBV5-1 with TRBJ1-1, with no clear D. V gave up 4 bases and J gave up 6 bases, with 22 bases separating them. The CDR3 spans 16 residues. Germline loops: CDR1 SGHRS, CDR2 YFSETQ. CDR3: CASSPGFGGLLAEAFF. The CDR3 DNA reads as TGCGCCAGCAGCCCCGGGTTTGGCGGGCTCCTCGCTGAAGCTTTCTTT.

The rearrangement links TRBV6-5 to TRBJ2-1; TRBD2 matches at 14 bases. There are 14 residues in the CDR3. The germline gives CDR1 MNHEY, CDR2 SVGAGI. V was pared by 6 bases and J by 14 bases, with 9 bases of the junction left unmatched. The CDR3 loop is CASSPPGLAGVEFF. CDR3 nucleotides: TGTGCCAGCAGCCCGCCGGGACTAGCGGGAGTTGAGTTCTTC.

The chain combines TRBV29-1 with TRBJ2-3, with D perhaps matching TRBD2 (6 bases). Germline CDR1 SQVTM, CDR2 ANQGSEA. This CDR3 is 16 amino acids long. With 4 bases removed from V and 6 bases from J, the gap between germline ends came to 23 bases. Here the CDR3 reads CSVVLGGGHHGDTQYF. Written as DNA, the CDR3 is TGCAGCGTTGTGCTCGGTGGAGGGCACCACGGGGATACGCAGTATTTT.

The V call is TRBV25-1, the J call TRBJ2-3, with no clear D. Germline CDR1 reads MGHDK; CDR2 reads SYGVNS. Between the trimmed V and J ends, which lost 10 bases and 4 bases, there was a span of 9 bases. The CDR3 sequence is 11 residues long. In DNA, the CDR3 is TGTGCCACCCAGATCGCAGATACGCAGTATTTT. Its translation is CATQIADTQYF. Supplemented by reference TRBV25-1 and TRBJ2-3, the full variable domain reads EADIYQTPRYLVIGTGKKITLECSQTMGHDKMYWYQQDPGMELHLIHYSYGVNSTEKGDLSSESTVSRIRTEHFPLTLESARPSHTSQYLCATQIADTQYFGPGTRLTVL.

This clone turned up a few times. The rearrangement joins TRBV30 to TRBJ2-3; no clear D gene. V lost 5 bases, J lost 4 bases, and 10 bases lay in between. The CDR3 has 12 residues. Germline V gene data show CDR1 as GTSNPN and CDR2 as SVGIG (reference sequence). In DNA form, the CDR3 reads TGTGCCTGGGGGATGGGTCCAGATACGCAGTATTTT. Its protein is CAWGMGPDTQYF. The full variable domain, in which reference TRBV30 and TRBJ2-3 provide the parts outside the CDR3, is SQTIHQWPATLVQPVGSPLSLECTVEGTSNPNLYWYRQAAGRGLQLLFYSVGIGQISSEVPQNLSASRPQDRQFILSSKKLLLSDSGFYLCAWGMGPDTQYFGPGTRLTVL.

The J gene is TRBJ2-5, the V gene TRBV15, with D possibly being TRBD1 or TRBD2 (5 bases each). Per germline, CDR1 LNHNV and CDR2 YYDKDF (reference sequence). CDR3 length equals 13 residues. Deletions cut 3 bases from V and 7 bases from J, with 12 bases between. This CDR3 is CATSRNGDGTQYF. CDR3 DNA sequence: TGTGCCACCAGCAGGAACGGGGACGGGACCCAGTACTTC.

CDR3 residues: CAWSVRQHNEKLFF. The CDR3 DNA reads as TGTGCCTGGAGTGTACGTCAACATAATGAAAAACTGTTTTTT. The V gene is TRBV30, the J gene TRBJ1-4; D is undetermined. The CDR3 is 14 residues long. Trimming pared 0 bases from V and 4 bases from J, leaving 9 bases between. From germline, CDR1 is GTSNPN and CDR2 SVGIG (reference sequence).

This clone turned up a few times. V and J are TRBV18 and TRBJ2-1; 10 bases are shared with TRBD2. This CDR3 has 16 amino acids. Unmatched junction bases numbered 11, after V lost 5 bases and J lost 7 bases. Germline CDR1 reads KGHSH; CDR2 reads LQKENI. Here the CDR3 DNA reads TGTGCCAGCTCATCCCCACTAGCGGGGATAGGTAATGAGCAGTTCTTC. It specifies CASSSPLAGIGNEQFF.

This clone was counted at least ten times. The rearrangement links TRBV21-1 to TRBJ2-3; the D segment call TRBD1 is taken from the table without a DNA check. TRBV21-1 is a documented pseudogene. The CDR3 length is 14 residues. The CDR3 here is CASSWRQVWDTQYF. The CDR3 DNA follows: TGTGCCAGCAGTTGGAGACAGGTTTGGGATACGCAGTATTTT.

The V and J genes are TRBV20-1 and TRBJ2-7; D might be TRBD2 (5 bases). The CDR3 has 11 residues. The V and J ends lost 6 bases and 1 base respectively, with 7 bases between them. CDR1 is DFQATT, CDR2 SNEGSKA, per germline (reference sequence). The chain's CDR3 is CSAGKSYEQYF. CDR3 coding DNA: TGCAGTGCCGGGAAGTCCTACGAGCAGTACTTC.